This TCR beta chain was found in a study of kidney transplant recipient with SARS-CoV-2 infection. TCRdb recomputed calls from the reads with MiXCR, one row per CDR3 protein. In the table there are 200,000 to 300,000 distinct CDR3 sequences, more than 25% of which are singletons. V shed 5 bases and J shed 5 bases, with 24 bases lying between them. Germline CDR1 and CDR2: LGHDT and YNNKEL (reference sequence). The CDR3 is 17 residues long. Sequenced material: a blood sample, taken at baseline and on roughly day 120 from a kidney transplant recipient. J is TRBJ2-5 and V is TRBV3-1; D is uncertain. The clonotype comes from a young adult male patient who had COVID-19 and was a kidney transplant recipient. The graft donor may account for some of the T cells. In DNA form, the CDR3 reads TGTGCCAGCAGCGCCCTTTATCCCATTTCTTTCTCTGAGACCCAGTACTTC. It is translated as CASSALYPISFSETQYF.